The subject of this entry is one T cell receptor (beta chain). Here immunoSEQ multiplex PCR was the method, and the copy in TCRdb shows in-frame clones only, minus some. The data show 250,000 or so clones, with 70% to 90% seen just once and approximately 1.6% held by the top ten. V lost 5 bases to trimming and J lost 4 bases, with 11 bases between them. Germline V gene data show CDR1 as LNHDA and CDR2 as SQIVND (reference sequence). The CDR3 has 14 amino acids. Either two negative PCRs, clearance, or symptom resolution qualified Cohort 3 donors as recovered. The sample originates from a study of blood T cell repertoires in COVID-19. About the research overall: Samples of COVID-19 (acute and convalescent) were obtained from the United States, Italy and Spain.

This TCR was sampled from a man aged 40-49 years who had recovered from COVID-19. Sequenced input: PBMCs or T cells enriched from blood (not recorded which). The V call is TRBV19, the J call TRBJ1-4; D perhaps matches TRBD1 (6 bases). CDR3 sequence reads: CASSLVQGNEKLFF. The CDR3 DNA reads TGTGCCAGTAGTTTGGTACAGGGTAATGAAAAACTGTTTTTT.